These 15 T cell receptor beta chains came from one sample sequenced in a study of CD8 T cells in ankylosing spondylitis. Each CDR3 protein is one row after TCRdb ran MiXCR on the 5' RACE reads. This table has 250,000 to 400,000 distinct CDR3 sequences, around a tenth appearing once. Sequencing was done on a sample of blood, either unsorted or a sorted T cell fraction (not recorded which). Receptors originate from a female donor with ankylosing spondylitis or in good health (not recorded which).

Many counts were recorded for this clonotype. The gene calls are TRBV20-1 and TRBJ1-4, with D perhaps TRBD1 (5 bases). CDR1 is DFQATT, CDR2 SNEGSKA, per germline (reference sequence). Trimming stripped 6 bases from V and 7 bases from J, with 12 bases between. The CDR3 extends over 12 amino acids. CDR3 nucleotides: TGCAGTGCGCCCCGGGGCCGTGAAAAACTGTTTTTT. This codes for CSAPRGREKLFF.

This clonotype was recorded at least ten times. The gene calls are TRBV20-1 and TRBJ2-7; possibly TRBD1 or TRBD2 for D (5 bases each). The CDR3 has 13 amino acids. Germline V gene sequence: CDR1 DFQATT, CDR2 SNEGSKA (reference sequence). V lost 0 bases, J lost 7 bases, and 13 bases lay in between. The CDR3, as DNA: TGCAGTGCTAGAGAGGGGGTGGAGAGGGAGCAGTACTTC. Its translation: CSAREGVEREQYF.

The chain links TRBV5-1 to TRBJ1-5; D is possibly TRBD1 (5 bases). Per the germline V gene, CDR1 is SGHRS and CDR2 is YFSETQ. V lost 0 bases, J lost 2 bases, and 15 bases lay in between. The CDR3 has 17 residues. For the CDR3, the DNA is TGCGCCAGCAGCTTGGGGTCAGGGCGTTGGGGCAATCAGCCCCAGCATTTT. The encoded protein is CASSLGSGRWGNQPQHF.

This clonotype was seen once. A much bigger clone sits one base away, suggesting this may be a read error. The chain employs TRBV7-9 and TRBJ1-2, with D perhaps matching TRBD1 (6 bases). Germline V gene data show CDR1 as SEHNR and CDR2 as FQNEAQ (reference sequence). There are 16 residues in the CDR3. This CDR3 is CASSTSTGWGPYGYPF. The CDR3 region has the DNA TGTGCCAGCAGCACTTCGACAGGTTGGGGGCCCTATGGCTACCCCTTC.

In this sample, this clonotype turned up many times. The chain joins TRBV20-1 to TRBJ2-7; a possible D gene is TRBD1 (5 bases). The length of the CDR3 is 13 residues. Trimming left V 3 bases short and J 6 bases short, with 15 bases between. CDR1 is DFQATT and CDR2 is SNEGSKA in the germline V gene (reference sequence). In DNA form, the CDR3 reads TGCAGTGCTAGTGACAGCAGCACCTTCGAGCAGTACTTC. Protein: CSASDSSTFEQYF.

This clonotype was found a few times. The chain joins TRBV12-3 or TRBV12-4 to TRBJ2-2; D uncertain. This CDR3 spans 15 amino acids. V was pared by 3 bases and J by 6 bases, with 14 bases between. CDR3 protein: CASSLVKGSSGELFF. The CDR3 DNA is TGTGCCAGCAGTTTGGTTAAGGGAAGCTCCGGGGAGCTGTTTTTT.

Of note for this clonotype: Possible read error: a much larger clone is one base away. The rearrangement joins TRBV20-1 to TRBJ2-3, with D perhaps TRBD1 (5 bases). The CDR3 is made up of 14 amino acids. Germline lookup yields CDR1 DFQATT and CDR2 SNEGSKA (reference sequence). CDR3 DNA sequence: TGCAGTGCTGCCACAGTCCAGGGCACAGATACGCAGTCTTTT. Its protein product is CSAATVQGTDTQSF.

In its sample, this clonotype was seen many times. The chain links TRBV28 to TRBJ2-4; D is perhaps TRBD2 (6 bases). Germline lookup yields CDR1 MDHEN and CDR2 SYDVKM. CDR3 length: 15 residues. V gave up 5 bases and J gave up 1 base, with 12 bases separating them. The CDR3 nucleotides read TGTGCCAGCAGTCAAGGCGGGATTGCCAAAAACATTCAGTACTTC. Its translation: CASSQGGIAKNIQYF.

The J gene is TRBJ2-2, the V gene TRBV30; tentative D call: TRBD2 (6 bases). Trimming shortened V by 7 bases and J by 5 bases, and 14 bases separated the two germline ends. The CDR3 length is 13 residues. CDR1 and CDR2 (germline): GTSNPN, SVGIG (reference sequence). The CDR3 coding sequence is TGTGCCTTTCAACTGGGGGGAACCGGGGAGCTGTTTTTT. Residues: CAFQLGGTGELFF.

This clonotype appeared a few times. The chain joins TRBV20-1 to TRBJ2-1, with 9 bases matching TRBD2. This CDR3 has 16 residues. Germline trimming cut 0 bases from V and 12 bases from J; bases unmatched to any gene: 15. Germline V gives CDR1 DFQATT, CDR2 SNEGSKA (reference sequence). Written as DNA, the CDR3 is TGCAGTGCTAGAGAAGGTAGCGGGGGCCTTACGATGAGGCAGTTCTTC. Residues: CSAREGSGGLTMRQFF.

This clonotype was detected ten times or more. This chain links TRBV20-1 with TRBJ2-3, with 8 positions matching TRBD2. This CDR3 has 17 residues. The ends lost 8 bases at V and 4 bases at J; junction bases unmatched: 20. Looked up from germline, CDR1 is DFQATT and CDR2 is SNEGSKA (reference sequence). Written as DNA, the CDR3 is TGCAGTCTCACCGTAGCACCGCGGACTAGCCTTGCAGATACGCAGTATTTT. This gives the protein CSLTVAPRTSLADTQYF.

The CDR3 DNA sequence: TGTGCCAGCAGCCCTGCCGGAGGGACAGTCACCTACGAGCAGTACTTC. Its protein is CASSPAGGTVTYEQYF. The V call is TRBV7-2, the J call TRBJ2-7; D is perhaps TRBD1 (7 bases). CDR3 length equals 16 residues. Germline assignment: CDR1 SGHTA and CDR2 FQGNSA. V lost 5 bases to trimming and J lost 2 bases, with 19 bases between them. The variable domain in full, with the rest retrieved from reference TRBV7-2 and TRBJ2-7, is GAGVSQSPSNKVTEKGKDVELRCDPISGHTALYWYRQSLGQGLEFLIYFQGNSAPDKSGLPSDRFSAERTGGSVSTLTIQRTQQEDSAVYLCASSPAGGTVTYEQYFGPGTRLTVT.

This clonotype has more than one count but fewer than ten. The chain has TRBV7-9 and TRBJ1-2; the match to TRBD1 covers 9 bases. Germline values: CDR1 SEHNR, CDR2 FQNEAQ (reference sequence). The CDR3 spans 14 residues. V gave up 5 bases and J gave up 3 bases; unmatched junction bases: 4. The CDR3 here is CASSPGQGYYGYTF. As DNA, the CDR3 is TGTGCCAGCAGCCCTGGACAGGGGTACTATGGCTACACCTTC.

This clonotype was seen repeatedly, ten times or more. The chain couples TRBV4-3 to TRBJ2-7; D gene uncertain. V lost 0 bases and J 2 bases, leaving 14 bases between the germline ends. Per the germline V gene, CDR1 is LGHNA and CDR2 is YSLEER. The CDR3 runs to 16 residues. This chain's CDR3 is CASSQERVEPPYEQYF. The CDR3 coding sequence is TGCGCCAGCAGCCAAGAAAGGGTAGAACCTCCCTACGAGCAGTACTTC.

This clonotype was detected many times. CDR3 amino acids: CASSSGTSGKEQFF. CDR3 bases: TGTGCCAGCAGTTCCGGGACTAGCGGAAAAGAGCAGTTCTTC. The chain couples TRBV27 to TRBJ2-1, with 11 bases lining up with TRBD2. CDR1 is MNHEY and CDR2 is SMNVEV in the germline V gene (reference sequence). J gave up 10 bases and V 4 bases, and 6 bases lay outside the gene matches. The CDR3 has 14 residues.